The sequence of this T cell receptor beta chain was determined in a study of cytotoxic CD8 clonotypes in ibrutinib-treated CLL. As for the study in general: Among the samples, the mean was around 260,000 productive templates and fewer than 95,000 productive rearrangements.

Findings and limits, study-wide: Against age-matched healthy donors, baseline clonality ran higher and tracked circulating CD8+ T-cell counts. Clonality climbed at ibrutinib response, then dropped toward baseline at progression.

The count of this clone is one. Its antigen remains unknown. The data were produced by immunoSEQ multiplex PCR, yet TCRdb's version contains in-frame clones alone and is incomplete. The sample lists 150,000 or so clones; roughly 90% were seen once. The germline V gene encodes CDR1 SGHVS and CDR2 FNYEAQ. This CDR3 has 16 residues. Unmatched junction bases numbered 8, after V lost 2 bases and J lost 6 bases. This TCR was recovered from a human donor with chronic lymphocytic leukemia. The chain uses TRBV7-6 and TRBJ2-3; 10 nucleotides align to TRBD1. The sequencing used PBMCs, collected at disease progression, from a patient treated with ibrutinib. The CDR3 coding sequence is TGTGCCAGCAGCTTAACCGCGGGACAGGGGTGGGATACGCAGTATTTT. This translates into CASSLTAGQGWDTQYF.